This T cell receptor (beta chain) was obtained from a study of blood T cells in healthy people across ages (dated by TCRdb to the mid-2010s). Regarding the study in general: In model experiments, template switching captured about one uniquely barcoded TCR beta cDNA molecule for every two T cells. Age-related changes in TCR beta repertoire diversity were measured in the study by deep sequencing normalized with unique cDNA molecular identifiers. Using the same blood draw, the study looked at two additional independent replicas of 1 million unique cDNA reads for two donors, one aged 18 to 30 and the other aged 80 or older. Four age groups were formed from the donors: young (average 16 years), middle-aged (approximately 39), aged (over 55) and long-lived (approximately 80). Donors of different ages were randomly distributed across sequencing lanes to avoid experimental bias.

Systemically healthy Caucasian individuals from Russia, 35 to 50 in total and aged about 6 to 95 years, were included as donors. Roughly 11 milliliters of peripheral blood were drawn from each donor into EDTA-treated Vacutainer tubes. Ficoll-Paque density-gradient centrifugation was used to isolate PBMCs, with at least 7 million per sample. Trizol reagent was used to extract total RNA from the PBMCs, yielding at least 6 micrograms per sample. For every donor, an aliquot of PBMCs went through flow cytometry to measure the percentages of naive CD45RAhigh/CD27high T cells. Overall study results and their limits: Total diversity estimates from one million sequenced T cells were considered lower bounds and underestimates. Because donor CMV infection status was unknown, age-related changes in expanded clonotypes were potentially confounded. Conclusive comparison of naive and antigen-experienced compartments was prevented by the profiling of bulk unsorted PBMCs. Compared with the aged group, more naive CD4+ T cells, fewer expanded clones and increased TCR diversity were shown by the long-lived group, suggesting age selection. As age increased, observed TCR beta diversity per million T cells dropped in a roughly linear way, and a significant reduction was already evident by age 40. Observed TCR beta diversity correlated strongly with the percentage of naive T cells measured by flow cytometry.

This clonotype occurred a few times. The specificity of this receptor is unknown. No clone much larger than this one lies a single base away; base qualities are absent. Library method: 5' RACE. Sequenced using an Illumina HiSeq 2500. A second PCR of about 7 to 12 cycles was run with a J-beta primer mix and a sample-barcoded 5' primer. A unique molecular identifier was introduced onto each TCR beta cDNA molecule by a template-switch 5' adaptor carrying 12 random nucleotides. At least 2.5 million CDR3-containing paired-end reads were obtained from each sample. The Mint cDNA synthesis kit, primed by a TRBC-specific oligonucleotide, was used to synthesize first-strand cDNA from all RNA. Following uracil-DNA glycosylase treatment, all cDNA underwent a first 18-cycle PCR with the universal primers M1SS and BC2_uni_R. The original pipeline was this. For normalization, 1 million high-quality reads were randomly selected from each sample, with every read carrying a distinct molecular identifier. Instead of being binned into consensus sequences, reads that shared molecular identifiers were thrown out. MiTCR, run with a Q25 quality threshold and the strictest error-elimination algorithm, handled CDR3 identification, clonotype clustering and error correction. Lower-bound total TCR beta diversity was estimated with a nonparametric unseen species model using Euler transformation. The raw public reads went through TCRdb reprocessing: fastp at Q25, MiXCR clone calling, in-frame beta chains kept. Under each unique CDR3 protein, matching rows form one entry showing the most common genes and DNA. V and J calls and clone size were set by TCRdb, not the authors. Present in this sample are about 1,800,000 distinct CDR3 sequences, about 28% of which were seen just once. 7.7% of the sample rests with the top ten.

The V end gives up 6 bases and the J end 3 bases, leaving 5 bases in the junction not matched to a gene. The cysteine opens and the phenylalanine closes a CDR3 of 14 amino acids. Just CDR3 DNA is preserved here, 42 bases in frame from base 1. The rearrangement combines TRBV12-3 or TRBV12-4 with TRBJ1-1, with 9 junctional bases fitting TRBD1. The TCR comes from a woman aged 25 to 39 in good health. Sample: blood. The DNA is as follows: TGTGCCAGCAGAACCGGGACAGGGCACACTGAAGCTTTCTTT. It specifies CASRTGTGHTEAFF.